A single sample is the source of the 27 T cell receptor beta chains below, sequenced in a study of cytomegalovirus exposure and HLA in healthy donors. The PCR used 60 Vbeta and 13 Jbeta primers. Clones were read by immunoSEQ multiplex PCR, and TCRdb kept only the in-frame ones, dropping some. The sample carries some 110,000 clones, just under 80% recorded once. The source material was PBMCs. These receptors were obtained from a male donor in good health and CMV-seronegative.

The gene calls are TRBV7-2 and TRBJ2-3; weak D call: TRBD2 (6 bases). Germline V gene lookup returns CDR1 SGHTA and CDR2 FQGNSA. The CDR3 has 15 amino acids. The germline V and J ends were trimmed by 5 bases and 6 bases, with 18 bases remaining between them. This chain's CDR3 is CASSPGVAPGDTQYF. DNA of the CDR3: TGTGCCAGCAGCCCGGGGGTAGCCCCGGGGGATACGCAGTATTTT.

J is TRBJ2-2 and V is TRBV11-2, with TRBD1 matching 7 bases. This CDR3 contains 17 residues. The V segment lost 4 bases and the J segment 2 bases; nucleotides outside the gene matches: 10. Germline assignment: CDR1 SGHAT and CDR2 FQNNGV. Written as DNA, the CDR3 is TGTGCCAGCAGCTCCCTTAGACAGGGAAAAAACACCGGGGAGCTGTTTTTT. It codes for CASSSLRQGKNTGELFF.

This clone occurred once. The J gene is TRBJ1-1, the V gene TRBV28; D is unresolved. The CDR3 consists of 14 residues. Between the trimmed V and J ends, which lost 4 bases and 1 base, there was a span of 10 bases. In germline, CDR1 is MDHEN, CDR2 SYDVKM. CDR3 sequence: CASSSYWANTEAFF. CDR3 in DNA: TGTGCCAGCAGTTCTTACTGGGCGAACACTGAAGCTTTCTTT.

V is TRBV4-1 and J is TRBJ2-3; D gene unclear. V was shortened by 2 bases and J by 6 bases, with 9 bases between the two germline ends. This CDR3 region has 13 residues. Germline CDR1 is MGHRA and CDR2 is YSYEKL. The CDR3 reads CASSQSGPDTQYF. The CDR3, as DNA: TGCGCCAGCAGCCAATCGGGTCCCGATACGCAGTATTTT.

This clone was found a few times. V gene TRBV19 combines with J gene TRBJ2-1, with D tentatively TRBD2 (6 bases). The CDR3 loop spans 16 amino acids. Germline lookup yields CDR1 LNHDA and CDR2 SQIVND (reference sequence). The germline V and J ends were trimmed by 1 base and 6 bases, with 16 bases remaining between them. Here the CDR3 reads CASSIGGRGRPNEQFF. CDR3 DNA: TGTGCCAGTAGTATAGGGGGCCGGGGGAGGCCCAATGAGCAGTTCTTC.

In DNA, the CDR3 is TGCGCCAGCAGGGAGACTAGCGGGAGTCTCGAGCAGTACTTC. Its translation is CASRETSGSLEQYF. The chain links TRBV5-1 to TRBJ2-5; 12 nucleotides match TRBD2. The DNA end is a closer match to TRBJ2-7, so the J assignment may be wrong. Germline V gene sequence: CDR1 SGHRS, CDR2 YFSETQ. The CDR3 has 14 residues.

CDR3 in amino acids: CASSQGGGIEQYF. CDR3 nucleotide sequence: TGTGCCAGCAGCCAGGGAGGGGGAATTGAGCAGTACTTC. V and J are TRBV4-2 and TRBJ2-7, with a tentative D call TRBD2 (7 bases). CDR3 size: 13 residues. CDR1 and CDR2 (germline): LGHNA, YNFKEQ. With 3 bases removed from V and 7 bases from J, the gap between germline ends came to 13 bases.

This clone was counted only a few times. The rearrangement uses TRBV5-3 and TRBJ2-6; D remains unclear. TRBV5-3 is an open reading frame, and its role is uncertain. The germline V and J ends were trimmed by 5 bases and 0 bases, with 9 bases remaining between them. The CDR3 has 15 residues. The CDR3 here is CARSTQPSGANVLTF. In DNA, the CDR3 is TGTGCCAGAAGTACACAGCCCTCTGGGGCCAACGTCCTGACTTTC.

The rearrangement uses TRBV4-3 and TRBJ1-5; maybe TRBD1 (5 bases). The CDR3 has 16 amino acids. V shed 0 bases and J shed 1 base, with 10 bases lying between them. Looked up from germline, CDR1 is LGHNA and CDR2 is YSLEER. In nucleotides, the CDR3 is TGCGCCAGCAGCCAAGAGGCAGGGTCCAGCAATCAGCCCCAGCATTTT. This translates into CASSQEAGSSNQPQHF.

This sequence joins TRBV6-5 and TRBJ2-1; TRBD2 matches 9 bases. This CDR3 has 15 residues. J lost 2 bases, V lost 6 bases, and 5 bases had no gene match. CDR1 is MNHEY, CDR2 SVGAGI, per germline. The CDR3 reads CASRRLAATYNEQFF. The DNA of the CDR3 is TGTGCCAGCAGAAGACTAGCGGCCACCTACAATGAGCAGTTCTTC.

V gene TRBV9 combines with J gene TRBJ1-1; 7 bases are shared with TRBD1. Germline V gene sequence: CDR1 SGDLS, CDR2 YYNGEE. The ends lost 0 bases at V and 1 base at J; junction bases unmatched: 0. There are 14 residues in the CDR3. The CDR3 loop is CASSVEGANTEAFF. The CDR3 nucleotides are TGTGCCAGCAGCGTAGAGGGGGCGAACACTGAAGCTTTCTTT.

The rearrangement uses TRBV6-1 and TRBJ1-6, with TRBD1 matching 8 bases. The CDR3 extends over 14 amino acids. CDR1 and CDR2 from the germline V gene are MNHNS and SASEGT. The J segment lost 7 bases and the V segment lost 1 base, leaving 0 bases of the junction unmatched. CDR3 nucleotides: TGTGCCAGCAGTGAAGGGACAGGGAATTCACCCCTCCACTTT. Its protein is CASSEGTGNSPLHF.

The genes are TRBV7-9 and TRBJ2-2; 10 nucleotides line up with TRBD2. CDR1 is SEHNR and CDR2 is FQNEAQ in the germline V gene (reference sequence). This CDR3 has 15 residues. With 5 bases clipped from V and 6 bases from J, the junction kept 6 bases outside the gene matches. The CDR3 loop reads CASSHGLAAAGELFF. CDR3 bases: TGTGCCAGCAGCCACGGACTAGCGGCGGCCGGGGAGCTGTTTTTT.

The chain employs TRBV4-1 and TRBJ2-3; tentative D call: TRBD2 (7 bases). Germline V lookup: CDR1 MGHRA, CDR2 YSYEKL. CDR3 length: 16 residues. Trimming left V 0 bases short and J 4 bases short, with 14 bases between. CDR3 loop: CASSQERAGAPDTQYF. CDR3 DNA sequence: TGCGCCAGCAGCCAAGAAAGGGCGGGGGCCCCAGATACGCAGTATTTT.

Written as DNA, the CDR3 is TGTGCCAGCAGTGAACTACCCCCGGGCTACACCTTC. Its translation: CASSELPPGYTF. This sequence joins TRBV2 and TRBJ1-2; D gene ambiguous. The CDR3 sequence is 12 residues long. The ends were cut back, 2 bases at V and 8 bases at J, with 9 bases in the middle. Germline values: CDR1 SNHLY, CDR2 FYNNEI. The full variable domain, completed using reference TRBV2 and TRBJ1-2, is EPEVTQTPSHQVTQMGQEVILRCVPISNHLYFYWYRQILGQKVEFLVSFYNNEISEKSEIFDDQFSVERPDGSNFTLKIRSTKLEDSAMYFCASSELPPGYTFGSGTRLTVV.

This sequence joins TRBV9 and TRBJ1-3; 8 bases are shared with TRBD1. V lost 3 bases and J lost 2; bases outside the gene matches: 10. This CDR3 is built from 17 residues. Germline values: CDR1 SGDLS, CDR2 YYNGEE. CDR3 nucleotide sequence: TGTGCCAGCAGCGGAAAGGACAGGGTAGGACCTGGAAACACCATATATTTT. Translation gives CASSGKDRVGPGNTIYF.

The rearrangement links TRBV29-1 to TRBJ2-3; D unclear. Per germline, CDR1 SQVTM and CDR2 ANQGSEA. V lost 3 bases to trimming and J lost 0 bases, with 4 bases between them. The CDR3 is made up of 12 amino acids. As DNA, the CDR3 is TGCAGCGTTGACACTAGCACAGATACGCAGTATTTT. This gives the protein CSVDTSTDTQYF.

Here the CDR3 reads CASSFRTGKFEAFF. The CDR3 DNA is TGTGCCAGCAGTTTTAGGACAGGGAAGTTTGAAGCTTTCTTT. V usage is TRBV6-1 and J usage is TRBJ1-1; 8 bases map to TRBD1. The CDR3 is 14 amino acids. CDR1 and CDR2 from the germline V gene are MNHNS and SASEGT. The V gene end was trimmed by 5 bases and the J gene end by 7 bases; junction bases not matched to a gene: 9.

The CDR3 DNA sequence: TGTGCCAGCAGCTTAGCTCTCCACAATGAGCAGTTCTTC. Residues: CASSLALHNEQFF. The genes are TRBV7-9 and TRBJ2-1; no definite D call. Trimming left V 0 bases short and J 5 bases short, with 5 bases between. This CDR3 is built from 13 residues. Germline values: CDR1 SEHNR, CDR2 FQNEAQ (reference sequence).

V usage is TRBV4-3 and J usage is TRBJ2-7; 11 positions agree with TRBD1. Looked up from germline, CDR1 is LGHNA and CDR2 is YSLEER. V dropped 4 bases and J dropped 5; count of bases not matched to a gene: 7. This CDR3 contains 15 residues. CDR3 residues: CASSRRTGGRNEQYF. The DNA of the CDR3 is TGCGCCAGCAGCCGTCGGACAGGGGGCAGGAACGAGCAGTACTTC.

The J gene is TRBJ2-7, the V gene TRBV10-3; TRBD1 aligns across 7 bases. V lost 6 bases, J lost 3 bases, and 11 bases stayed unmatched. Germline V gene sequence: CDR1 ENHRY, CDR2 SYGVKD. This CDR3 spans 15 amino acids. CDR3 protein: CAISLTRDSDYEQYF. The CDR3 DNA reads as TGTGCCATCAGCCTCACTCGGGACAGCGACTACGAGCAGTACTTC.

The rearrangement uses TRBV7-3 and TRBJ2-1; 9 nucleotides agree with TRBD1. Per the germline V gene, CDR1 is SGHTA and CDR2 is FQGTGA. V lost 6 bases and J lost 5; bases outside the gene matches: 5. The CDR3 loop spans 14 amino acids. The CDR3 protein is CASSRTGENNEQFF. The CDR3, as DNA: TGTGCCAGCAGTCGGACAGGGGAAAACAATGAGCAGTTCTTC.

This clone was seen a single time. V is TRBV5-6 and J is TRBJ2-1, with 9 nucleotides matching TRBD2. Per germline, CDR1 SGHDT and CDR2 YYEEEE. The junction had 7 bases not matched to a gene; V was cut back by 2 bases and J by 4 bases. CDR3 length: 16 residues. CDR3 DNA sequence: TGTGCCAGCAGCTTTTTGGGCGCGGGAGGGTACAATGAGCAGTTCTTC. The encoded protein is CASSFLGAGGYNEQFF. The variable domain in full, with the rest retrieved from reference TRBV5-6 and TRBJ2-1, is DAGVTQSPTHLIKTRGQQVTLRCSPKSGHDTVSWYQQALGQGPQFIFQYYEEEERQRGNFPDRFSGHQFPNYSSELNVNALLLGDSALYLCASSFLGAGGYNEQFFGPGTRLTVL.

The chain uses TRBV5-5 and TRBJ1-5; maybe TRBD1 (5 bases). V gave up 4 bases and J gave up 2 bases, with 19 bases separating them. The CDR3 has 17 amino acids. CDR1 and CDR2 from the germline V gene are SGHKS and YYEKEE (reference sequence). CDR3 DNA: TGTGCCAGCAGCCCCTTCGAGGGGCCGGGAGGCAATCAGCCCCAGCATTTT. Encoded protein: CASSPFEGPGGNQPQHF.

Of note for this clone: The junction and the germline gene differ at one end; a read error may be behind it. The chain employs TRBV7-9 and TRBJ1-2, with D possibly being TRBD1 (6 bases). The CDR3 contains 12 residues. Germline values: CDR1 SEHNR, CDR2 FQNEAQ (reference sequence). The DNA of the CDR3 is TGTTCCAGCAGCTTATCGGACAGCACGAGTACCTTC. Translated: CSSSLSDSTSTF.

This clone was observed once. This rearrangement joins TRBV5-1 to TRBJ2-5, with 9 bases aligning to TRBD1. This CDR3 is 14 amino acids long. Germline V lookup: CDR1 SGHRS, CDR2 YFSETQ. Trimming at V came to 6 bases and at J to 5 bases, leaving 8 bases not matched to a gene. For the CDR3, the DNA is TGCGCCAGCATGGGAACAGGGGGCGAGGAGACCCAGTACTTC. Translating it yields CASMGTGGEETQYF.

There are a few counts of this clone. This chain links TRBV6-1 with TRBJ1-5; D not resolved. CDR3 length: 18 amino acids. Germline V gene data show CDR1 as MNHNS and CDR2 as SASEGT. Trimming left V 0 bases short and J 2 bases short, with 17 bases between. The CDR3 region is CASSEARARTRGNQPQHF. In DNA form, the CDR3 reads TGTGCCAGCAGTGAAGCGAGGGCCCGGACCCGGGGCAATCAGCCCCAGCATTTT.